The 14 T cell receptor beta chains given below trace back to one sample, sequenced in a study of CD8+CD57+ T cells in acquired aplastic anemia. Whoever was chosen for sequencing had shown CD8+CD57+ cell expansion by flow cytometry. Both TCR beta VDJ combination and CDR3 sequence profiling were carried out. Genomic DNA was the template for this profiling. TCRdb re-called the reads through MiXCR, storing one row per CDR3 protein. Of some 180,000 distinct CDR3 sequences listed, 63% are singletons. Sequencing used sorted CD4+, CD8+, or CD8+CD57+ T cells (not recorded which) from PBMCs. These receptors all stem from a human donor with aplastic anemia.

The V gene is TRBV24-1, the J gene TRBJ2-1; D tentatively fits TRBD1 or TRBD2 (5 bases each). Germline V gives CDR1 KGHDR, CDR2 SFDVKD. With 4 bases removed from V and 10 bases from J, the gap between germline ends came to 19 bases. The CDR3 is 15 residues long. The CDR3, as DNA: TGTGCCACCAGTGAGTCCGGGACCCGAAGAGGGGAGCAGTTCTTC. Its protein product is CATSESGTRRGEQFF.

This chain uses TRBV6-5 with TRBJ2-3, with D possibly TRBD2 on 6 matching bases. The V end lost 7 bases, the J end lost 2 bases, and 19 bases lay between the germline ends. Germline CDR1 reads MNHEY; CDR2 reads SVGAGI. CDR3 size: 16 residues. CDR3 DNA: TGTGCCAGCACGACCGTTGGGCGGGGCCACACAGATACGCAGTATTTT. It specifies CASTTVGRGHTDTQYF.

This clonotype showed up many times. The gene calls are TRBV13 and TRBJ1-1; 7 bases line up with TRBD1. Germline CDR1 and CDR2: PRHDT and FYEKMQ (reference sequence). Unmatched junction bases numbered 4, after V lost 2 bases and J lost 4 bases. The CDR3 has 14 amino acids. The CDR3 protein is CASSLLNRGTEAFF. In DNA form, the CDR3 reads TGTGCCAGCAGCTTACTTAACAGGGGCACTGAAGCTTTCTTT.

This sequence joins TRBV20-1 and TRBJ2-7; D remains ambiguous. Per germline, CDR1 DFQATT and CDR2 SNEGSKA (reference sequence). The CDR3 spans 15 residues. Trimming took off 0 bases at V and 0 bases at J, with 12 bases between the two ends. The CDR3 region is CSARDPAKNSYEQYF. Written as DNA, the CDR3 is TGCAGTGCTAGAGATCCAGCGAAGAACTCCTACGAGCAGTACTTC.

The CDR3 is CASSDSGGSDGYTF. As DNA, the CDR3 is TGTGCCAGCAGTGACTCTGGGGGTTCGGATGGCTACACCTTC. The chain links TRBV6-4 to TRBJ1-2, with D maybe TRBD1 (5 bases). There are 14 residues in the CDR3. V was pared by 0 bases and J by 6 bases, with 11 bases between. Germline loops: CDR1 MRHNA, CDR2 SNTAGT.

This chain links TRBV20-1 with TRBJ2-1, with TRBD1 matching over 9 bases. The CDR3 spans 12 residues. The V gene end was trimmed by 1 base and the J gene end by 14 bases; junction bases not matched to a gene: 6. CDR1 DFQATT and CDR2 SNEGSKA come from the germline V gene (reference sequence). DNA for the CDR3: TGCAGTGCTAGAGGAAGGGGACAGGGTGAGTTCTTC. This sequence encodes CSARGRGQGEFF.

This clonotype was counted at least ten times. This chain joins TRBV6-1 and TRBJ1-4; weak D call: TRBD1 (6 bases). The CDR3 loop spans 15 amino acids. Trimming cost V 0 bases and J 7 bases, with 12 bases left between them. The germline V gene encodes CDR1 MNHNS and CDR2 SASEGT. The CDR3, as DNA: TGTGCCAGCAGTGAAGCGGGAGGGGGGTTTGAAAAACTGTTTTTT. It yields the protein CASSEAGGGFEKLFF.

This clonotype was picked up many times. This chain links TRBV24-1 with TRBJ2-2, with 9 bases that match TRBD1. In germline, CDR1 is KGHDR, CDR2 SFDVKD. With 2 bases clipped from V and 3 bases from J, the junction kept 6 bases outside the gene matches. The CDR3 runs to 17 residues. The CDR3 DNA is TGTGCCACCAGTGATTCGGACAGGGGAGGGGACACCGGGGAGCTGTTTTTT. This codes for CATSDSDRGGDTGELFF.

Of note for this clonotype: A single base separates this from a much larger clone, so it may be a read error. The CDR3 end shows no conserved phenylalanine or tryptophan, and so a read error is likely. This chain joins TRBV12-3 or TRBV12-4 and TRBJ1-2, with a tentative D call TRBD1 (5 bases). The CDR3 runs to 13 residues. V was trimmed by 5 bases and J by 8 bases, leaving 15 bases between them. CDR3: CASSNTGLGGYTV. In DNA, the CDR3 is TGTGCCAGCAGTAATACAGGTTTGGGAGGCTACACCGTC.

The chain links TRBV12-3 or TRBV12-4 to TRBJ1-5; no clear D gene. The CDR3 has 12 residues. Between the trimmed V and J ends, which lost 3 bases and 8 bases, there was a span of 8 bases. The CDR3 reads CASSFVPEPQHF. The CDR3 bases are TGTGCCAGCAGTTTCGTTCCCGAGCCCCAGCATTTT.

The V call is TRBV24-1, the J call TRBJ1-2; TRBD1 agrees at 10 bases. Germline-derived CDR1 and CDR2 are KGHDR and SFDVKD. The CDR3 spans 15 residues. V shed 4 bases and J 4 bases; nucleotides not matched to a gene: 5. This CDR3 reads CATSDDRTGGYGYTF. CDR3 nucleotides: TGTGCCACCAGTGACGATCGGACAGGGGGCTATGGCTACACCTTC.

This rearrangement joins TRBV10-3 to TRBJ1-1; possibly TRBD1 for D (6 bases). The CDR3 loop spans 14 amino acids. From germline, CDR1 is ENHRY and CDR2 SYGVKD. Between the trimmed V and J ends, which lost 3 bases and 7 bases, there was a span of 15 bases. The CDR3 spells CAISDVGGRDEAFF. The CDR3 DNA sequence: TGTGCCATCAGTGATGTCGGGGGGCGTGATGAAGCTTTCTTT.

This clonotype was recorded at least ten times. V is TRBV4-1 and J is TRBJ1-2; 7 nucleotides align to TRBD1. V gave up 5 bases and J gave up 4 bases; unmatched junction bases: 10. CDR3 length: 15 amino acids. Germline V gene lookup returns CDR1 MGHRA and CDR2 YSYEKL. In DNA form, the CDR3 reads TGCGCCAGCAGCGACTACCAGGGGGTCGGCTATGGCTACACCTTC. Translated, it gives CASSDYQGVGYGYTF.

The chain has TRBV20-1 and TRBJ1-5, with unresolved D. Trimming pared 1 base from V and 5 bases from J, leaving 6 bases between. Germline V gene lookup returns CDR1 DFQATT and CDR2 SNEGSKA (reference sequence). CDR3 length equals 12 residues. In DNA, the CDR3 is TGCAGTGCTAGAGCTGGTGATCAGCCCCAGCATTTT. It is translated as CSARAGDQPQHF.